This T cell receptor (beta chain) is from a study of vaccination and CD4 T cells after COVID-19. Sequenced with the Oncomine TCR Beta short-read assay was DNA taken from cultured CD4+ T cells. The template was genomic DNA from cultured CD4+ T cells. TCRdb re-called the PCR reads through MiXCR, storing one row per CDR3 protein. The sample includes about 12,000 distinct CDR3 sequences, 20% of them seen just once. By sample fraction, this clonotype is medium-sized. What it recognizes is unknown. Treatment in this sample: approximately nine-day PBMC culture with coronavirus spike peptide pools or control peptides (ViraFEST assay). V was pared by 5 bases and J by 4 bases, with 12 bases between. Germline V gives CDR1 WNHNN, CDR2 SYGVQD (reference sequence). CDR3 length equals 13 residues. General study results and limits: The study found median SARS-CoV-2-reactive clonotypes rising from 21 to 38, not significantly.

The material was CD4+ T cells from blood, cultured in vitro, obtained before SARS-CoV-2 vaccination. V is TRBV10-1 and J is TRBJ2-7; D not certain. This clonotype originated in a human donor who received a COVID-19 vaccine. The CDR3 DNA follows: TGCGCCAGCAGTTGGTCAGAAGGTTACGAGCAGTACTTC. Translating gives CASSWSEGYEQYF.